A selection of T cell receptor beta chains follows, all from one sample in a study of blood T cell repertoires in COVID-19. Only in-frame clones appear in the TCRdb table, and some are missing; sequencing was by immunoSEQ multiplex PCR. The table includes 15,000 to 20,000 clones, nearly 90% detected once. The material sequenced was peripheral blood. The source is a human donor in a cohort sampled during active COVID-19. The CDR3 runs from the conserved cysteine through the conserved F or W. A D gene is named only where the DNA matches it firmly. A row's size may be missing; if present it is once, few, many or a size class.

V	size	J	D	DNA	CDR3
TRBV6-2/TRBV6-3	NA	TRBJ1-2	NA	TGTGCCAGCAGTTACACAGGGATTAACTATGGCTACACCTTC	CASSYTGINYGYTF
TRBV6-2/TRBV6-3	NA	TRBJ1-3	NA	TGTGCCAGCAGCCGGTCGGGACTGACCTCTGGAAACACCATATATTTT	CASSRSGLTSGNTIYF
TRBV18	NA	TRBJ1-2	NA	TGTGCCAGCTCACCTCCGGGTCATGTCTATGGCTACACCTTC	CASSPPGHVYGYTF
TRBV6-1	once	TRBJ1-4	NA	TGTGCCAGCAGTGACCAGGGCGGGGTTGGTGAAAAACTGTTTTTT	CASSDQGGVGEKLFF
TRBV10-3	NA	TRBJ2-3	TRBD1	TGTGCCATCAGTGAAGGGGACAGGGAAAACCGTACGCAGTATTTT	CAISEGDRENRTQYF
TRBV6-6	NA	TRBJ1-4	NA	TGTGCCAGCAGTCGACACATACAGGCGAATAATGAAAAACTGTTTTTT	CASSRHIQANNEKLFF
TRBV4-1	few	TRBJ2-7	TRBD1	TGCGCCAGCAGCCAGGGACAGGCCTACGAGCAGTACTTC	CASSQGQAYEQYF
TRBV5-1	NA	TRBJ1-1	NA	TGCGCCAGCAGCTTGGGGGAAGGAGGTACTGAAGCTTTCTTT	CASSLGEGGTEAFF
TRBV28	NA	TRBJ1-1	NA	TGTGCCAGCAGCCGACAGGACCTCAACACTGAAGCTTTCTTT	CASSRQDLNTEAFF
TRBV18	NA	TRBJ1-1	TRBD1	TGTGCCAGCTCACCGACAGGGGGTGGATACACTGAAGCTTTCTTT	CASSPTGGGYTEAFF
TRBV5-1	NA	TRBJ1-2	TRBD1	TGCGCCAGCAGTTTATGGACACAGGGGGCCAACAACTATGGCTACACCTTC	CASSLWTQGANNYGYTF
TRBV11-2	NA	TRBJ1-3	TRBD1	TGTGCCAGCAGCTTAGCACAGGGGGCAACTGGAAACACCATATATTTT	CASSLAQGATGNTIYF
TRBV2	NA	TRBJ2-7	NA	TGTGCCAGCAGTGAAAGTAGGGGGTACGAGCAGTACTTC	CASSESRGYEQYF
TRBV18	NA	TRBJ1-2	NA	TGTGCCAGCTCACCACCGACAGAGAGCTATGGCTACACCTTC	CASSPPTESYGYTF
TRBV2	once	TRBJ1-2	NA	TGTGCCAGCAGTGAAGCACCAGGGTCGACTTATCCCCCTAACTATGGCTACACCTTC	CASSEAPGSTYPPNYGYTF
TRBV29-1	NA	TRBJ1-1	TRBD1	TGCAGCGTCGTCCCCAGGGGGCCGTTGGACACTGAAGCTTTCTTT	CSVVPRGPLDTEAFF
TRBV6-5	NA	TRBJ1-2	TRBD1	TGTGCCAGTATATTGACAGGGGCCTATGGCTACACCTTC	CASILTGAYGYTF
TRBV19	NA	TRBJ2-2	TRBD1	TGTGCCAGTACAGACAGGGTAACCGGGGAGCTGTTTTTT	CASTDRVTGELFF
TRBV7-3	NA	TRBJ2-3	NA	TGTGCCAGCAGCTTGGCGGGGCGCACAGATACGCAGTATTTT	CASSLAGRTDTQYF
TRBV7-2	NA	TRBJ2-7	NA	TGTGCCAGCAGTTCTCGTGCGGGCGAGCAGTACTTC	CASSSRAGEQYF
TRBV7-6	NA	TRBJ2-2	NA	TGTGCCAGCAGCTTAGAAGCAGGGCCCACCGGGGAGCTGTTTTTT	CASSLEAGPTGELFF
TRBV5-1	NA	TRBJ2-2	TRBD2	TGCGCCAGCAGCTCACGGGGACTAGCGGGGGAACCGAACACCGGGGAGCTGTTTTTT	CASSSRGLAGEPNTGELFF
TRBV14	NA	TRBJ2-1	NA	TGTGCCAGCAGCGTCTACGGCGGGGGCCACAATGAGCAGTTCTTC	CASSVYGGGHNEQFF
TRBV15	NA	TRBJ2-7	TRBD2	TGTGCCACCAGCAGAGGTGCGGGGGGCTACGAGCAGTACTTC	CATSRGAGGYEQYF
TRBV5-6	NA	TRBJ2-3	TRBD2	TGTGCCAGCAGCTTTACGACTAGCCATACGCAGTATTTT	CASSFTTSHTQYF
TRBV7-8	NA	TRBJ1-5	NA	TGTGCCAGCAGCTCCGCGGGCCACCAGCCCCAGCATTTT	CASSSAGHQPQHF
TRBV4-1	few	TRBJ1-2	TRBD1	TGCGCCAGCAGCCAAGGGGACAGACGAAACTATGGCTACACCTTC	CASSQGDRRNYGYTF
TRBV6-5	NA	TRBJ1-1	NA	TGTGCCAGCAGTCCAGCCGGGGGTCGAACTGAAGCTTTCTTT	CASSPAGGRTEAFF
TRBV5-6	NA	TRBJ2-1	NA	TGTGCCAGCAGCTCCTCCAGGGAATTTTACAATGAGCAGTTCTTC	CASSSSREFYNEQFF
TRBV5-1	NA	TRBJ2-1	TRBD2	TGCGCCAGCAGCTTGGTAGCGGGGGGGAGGAATGAGCAGTTCTTC	CASSLVAGGRNEQFF
TRBV5-4	NA	TRBJ1-3	NA	TGTGCCAGCAGCTTGTTGGGGGGGCAGGGGACTGGAAACACCATATATTTT	CASSLLGGQGTGNTIYF
TRBV5-1	NA	TRBJ2-1	TRBD2	TGCGCCAGCAGGAGCGGGGGGCATTACAATGAGCAGTTCTTC	CASRSGGHYNEQFF
TRBV5-1	NA	TRBJ2-3	NA	TGCGCCAGCAGCATTGGGGGCCTGGGAATGCAGTATTTT	CASSIGGLGMQYF
TRBV10-3	NA	TRBJ2-7	TRBD1	TGTGCCATCAGTGACTCCGGGACAGCGAGCTACGAGCAGTACTTC	CAISDSGTASYEQYF
TRBV7-2	once	TRBJ2-3	NA	TGTGCCAGCAGCTCACCGGACTTTCATACGCAGTATTTT	CASSSPDFHTQYF
TRBV18	NA	TRBJ1-2	TRBD1	TGTGCCAGCTCACCCGGGACAGCCTATGGCTACACCTTC	CASSPGTAYGYTF
TRBV30	NA	TRBJ1-2	NA	TGTGCCTGGAGAGGAGGCCCTGTCAACGGGCCGACTAACTATGGCTACACCTTC	CAWRGGPVNGPTNYGYTF
TRBV30	few	TRBJ1-5	NA	TGTGCCTGGAGTGTAATAGGGGCTGGTGGGGCCCAGCATTTT	CAWSVIGAGGAQHF
TRBV9	NA	TRBJ1-1	NA	TGTGCCAGCAGCGTATCCCGGGGCACTGAAGCTTTCTTT	CASSVSRGTEAFF
TRBV7-6	NA	TRBJ2-5	TRBD2	TGTGCCAGCAGCTTAGCGTCGGGACTAGCGGGGGCTTCTCGGGGGGCCCAGTACTTC	CASSLASGLAGASRGAQYF
TRBV5-1	NA	TRBJ2-3	TRBD1	TGCGCCAGCAGCCACCGGACAGGGGGTTTCACAGATACGCAGTATTTT	CASSHRTGGFTDTQYF
TRBV24-1	NA	TRBJ2-2	NA	TGTGCCACCCAAGACAGTTACACCGGGGAGCTGTTTTTT	CATQDSYTGELFF
TRBV7-9	once	TRBJ2-7	NA	TGTGCCAGCAGCTTATTACAGGGCAACGAGCAGTACTTC	CASSLLQGNEQYF
TRBV24-1	NA	TRBJ2-3	TRBD1	TGTGCCACCAGCCCGGGACAGGGGGTAGATACGCAGTATTTT	CATSPGQGVDTQYF
TRBV18	once	TRBJ1-2	NA	TGTGCCAGCTCACCAGAGGGGATCACGGACAGCTATGGCTACACCTTC	CASSPEGITDSYGYTF
TRBV19	NA	TRBJ2-1	TRBD2	TGTGCCAGTAGTGTCAGCGGGGGCGGGTACAATGAGCAGTTCTTC	CASSVSGGGYNEQFF
TRBV7-9	NA	TRBJ1-3	NA	TGTGCCAGCAGCCCCACGTTTGATGCTCGGTCTGGAAACACCATATATTTT	CASSPTFDARSGNTIYF
TRBV7-2	NA	TRBJ2-7	TRBD1	TGTGCCAGCTCGAGGGACAGGGGAAGCGAGCAGTACTTC	CASSRDRGSEQYF
TRBV6-6	NA	TRBJ2-1	NA	TGTGCCAGCAGTTACTCGTACCAAGGGGCCCATGAGCAGTTCTTC	CASSYSYQGAHEQFF
TRBV4-1	NA	TRBJ1-3	TRBD1	TGCGCCAGCAGCCAAGAGACAGGGGTAGGAAACACCATATATTTT	CASSQETGVGNTIYF
TRBV14	NA	TRBJ1-6	NA	TGTGCCAGCAGCCGGGGGGGCAGAGAATCACCCCTCCACTTT	CASSRGGRESPLHF